The source of this T cell receptor (beta chain) is a study of cytomegalovirus exposure and HLA in healthy donors. This PCR relied on a set of 60 Vbeta primers and 13 Jbeta primers. Original processing notes: About 88 million unique TCR beta chains, roughly 11 million of them shared, were counted by a later analysis. This table comes from immunoSEQ multiplex PCR, and its TCRdb copy is limited to in-frame clones, with some not included. The DNA gave D and trimming, while V, J and clone size come from that table. The sample records about 180,000 clones, about three quarters being singletons. CDR1 and CDR2 (germline): SEHNR, FQNEAQ (reference sequence). This CDR3 comprises 14 residues. V lost 1 base and J lost 4, with 9 bases in between. On this clone: Its specificity is unknown.

Regarding the study as a whole: An assumption of roughly uniform sequencing depth across donors underlay the presence/absence analyses. Relative to equally common others, HLA-associated TCR beta chains showed greater clonal expansion in a later analysis.

This clonotype was sampled from a man between 18 and 29 years old in good health and CMV-seronegative. The material sequenced was PBMCs. This chain connects TRBV7-9 to TRBJ2-3; perhaps TRBD2 as D (6 bases). CDR3 sequence: CASSLVLAPDTQYF. The CDR3 nucleotides read TGTGCCAGCAGCTTAGTACTAGCCCCAGATACGCAGTATTTT. Filled out from reference TRBV7-9 and TRBJ2-3, the complete variable domain reads DTGVSQNPRHKITKRGQNVTFRCDPISEHNRLYWYRQTLGQGPEFLTYFQNEAQLEKSRLLSDRFSAERPKGSFSTLEIQRTEQGDSAMYLCASSLVLAPDTQYFGPGTRLTVL.